What follows are 23 T cell receptor beta chains derived from one specimen sequenced in a study of shared clonotypes between healthy human individuals. Clones were read by immunoSEQ multiplex PCR, and TCRdb kept only the in-frame ones, dropping some. The table shows about 2,200,000 clones, with 90% to 95% occurring only once. CD45RO-negative cells were positively selected for CCR7, leaving out terminally differentiated effector memory CD45RA+ cells. The sample was naive CD8+ T cells from PBMCs. Every receptor here comes from a man aged 18 to 30 in good health. Some clones in this sample may be carry-over from other donors' samples.

The chain carries TRBV18 and TRBJ2-7; D possibly corresponds to TRBD2 (5 bases). Trimming pared 0 bases from V and 7 bases from J, leaving 13 bases between. The length of the CDR3 is 14 residues. Germline loops: CDR1 KGHSH, CDR2 LQKENI. CDR3 bases: TGTGCCAGCTCACCACCGAACCACCCGGGAGAGCAGTACTTC. Translation gives CASSPPNHPGEQYF.

On this clone: The same CDR3 is also encoded by other DNA sequences in this sample. The V gene is TRBV7-9, the J gene TRBJ2-7; D not certain. The CDR3 is made up of 13 amino acids. The ends were cut back, 5 bases at V and 2 bases at J, with 10 bases in the middle. Germline values: CDR1 SEHNR, CDR2 FQNEAQ (reference sequence). The DNA for the CDR3 is TGTGCCAGCAGCCCCCGTGGGCCCTACGAGCAGTACTTC. It is translated as CASSPRGPYEQYF. Filled out from reference TRBV7-9 and TRBJ2-7, the complete variable domain reads DTGVSQNPRHKITKRGQNVTFRCDPISEHNRLYWYRQTLGQGPEFLTYFQNEAQLEKSRLLSDRFSAERPKGSFSTLEIQRTEQGDSAMYLCASSPRGPYEQYFGPGTRLTVT.

This clone was found once. V usage is TRBV11-3 and J usage is TRBJ2-5; 10 bases match TRBD2. The J call is doubtful: the DNA matches TRBJ2-7 better. Germline V gene lookup returns CDR1 SGHNT and CDR2 YENEEA. The CDR3 contains 15 residues. The CDR3 region is CASSVTSGASYEQYF. The CDR3 DNA sequence: TGTGCCAGCAGCGTAACTAGCGGGGCCTCCTACGAGCAGTACTTC.

The table lists this clone with a count of one. V gene TRBV9 combines with J gene TRBJ2-1; TRBD2 matches at 15 bases. V shed 3 bases and J 9 bases; nucleotides not matched to a gene: 7. The CDR3 runs to 16 residues. CDR1 and CDR2 (germline): SGDLS, YYNGEE. The DNA of the CDR3 is TGTGCCAGCAGCGCGGGACTAGCGGGAGGAGGGGGTGAGCAGTTCTTC. This encodes CASSAGLAGGGGEQFF. The full variable domain, completed using reference TRBV9 and TRBJ2-1, is DSGVTQTPKHLITATGQRVTLRCSPRSGDLSVYWYQQSLDQGLQFLIQYYNGEERAKGNILERFSAQQFPDLHSELNLSSLELGDSALYFCASSAGLAGGGGEQFFGPGTRLTVL.

V and J are TRBV10-3 and TRBJ2-3; 8 positions match TRBD2. The CDR3 consists of 14 residues. Germline CDR1 ENHRY, CDR2 SYGVKD. J was trimmed by 3 bases and V by 7 bases; bases with no gene match: 6. The CDR3 nucleotides are TGTGCCATCAAGGTAGCGGGATATACAGATACGCAGTATTTT. Translating gives CAIKVAGYTDTQYF.

V is TRBV11-3 and J is TRBJ1-4; 7 bases fit TRBD1. This CDR3 has 13 amino acids. Germline CDR1 and CDR2: SGHNT and YENEEA. Trimming cost V 10 bases and J 3 bases; bases outside gene matches: 5. The CDR3 region is CANGGTANEKLFF. The DNA for the CDR3 is TGTGCCAACGGGGGGACAGCTAATGAAAAACTGTTTTTT.

The rearrangement uses TRBV9 and TRBJ2-3, with D possibly being TRBD2 (6 bases). The CDR3 consists of 13 residues. CDR1 is SGDLS, CDR2 YYNGEE, per germline. Trimming cost V 3 bases and J 11 bases, with 16 bases left between them. DNA for the CDR3: TGTGCCAGCAGCGGGGACTCCCGGAGGGAGCAGTATTTT. Translation: CASSGDSRREQYF.

The CDR3 DNA is TGTGCCAGCAGCTTAGTATCCGGGACAAGCTCCTACGAGCAGTACTTC. As protein: CASSLVSGTSSYEQYF. This chain connects TRBV11-2 to TRBJ2-7, with D tentatively TRBD1 (6 bases). Germline assignment: CDR1 SGHAT and CDR2 FQNNGV. Trimming pared 1 base from V and 0 bases from J, leaving 13 bases between. This CDR3 has 16 residues.

This chain uses TRBV27 with TRBJ2-1; 10 positions agree with TRBD1. The CDR3 is made up of 15 amino acids. The germline CDR1 and CDR2 sequences are MNHEY and SMNVEV (reference sequence). The V gene end was trimmed by 6 bases and the J gene end by 6 bases; junction bases not matched to a gene: 8. This CDR3 is CASRWDRGQGNEQFF. CDR3 in DNA: TGTGCCAGCAGGTGGGACAGGGGTCAGGGCAATGAGCAGTTCTTC.

This rearrangement joins TRBV30 to TRBJ1-1; 12 nucleotides match TRBD1. Germline assignment: CDR1 GTSNPN and CDR2 SVGIG (reference sequence). The CDR3 totals 14 residues. V lost 4 bases, J lost 6 bases, and 6 bases stayed unmatched. The CDR3 DNA is TGTGCCTGGAACCCGGGACAGGGGGCCCCTGAAGCTTTCTTT. As protein: CAWNPGQGAPEAFF.

The gene calls are TRBV14 and TRBJ2-5; D call uncertain. Between the trimmed V and J ends, which lost 1 base and 2 bases, there was a span of 11 bases. Germline V gene lookup returns CDR1 SGHDN and CDR2 FVKESK. This CDR3 contains 15 residues. The CDR3 loop reads CASSQVLGGQETQYF. The CDR3 bases are TGTGCCAGCAGCCAAGTCTTGGGTGGGCAAGAGACCCAGTACTTC.

The chain uses TRBV9 and TRBJ2-4; TRBD1 aligns across 9 bases. This CDR3 spans 17 amino acids. J gave up 2 bases and V 3 bases, and 9 bases lay outside the gene matches. Germline V gene data show CDR1 as SGDLS and CDR2 as YYNGEE. This CDR3 reads CASSAHGTGGTKNIQYF. The CDR3 region has the DNA TGTGCCAGCAGCGCCCATGGAACAGGGGGCACCAAAAACATTCAGTACTTC.

The chain joins TRBV6-5 to TRBJ2-1; 9 bases agree with TRBD2. The CDR3 runs to 11 residues. Losses at the gene ends were 2 bases for V and 13 bases for J; bases not matched to a gene: 0. Germline V gene lookup returns CDR1 MNHEY and CDR2 SVGAGI. The CDR3 reads CASSYGTSQFF. The CDR3 DNA is TGTGCCAGCAGTTACGGGACTAGCCAGTTCTTC.

V and J are TRBV7-8 and TRBJ1-1, with TRBD1 matching 9 bases. The CDR3 has 15 amino acids. The V segment lost 3 bases and the J segment 4 bases; nucleotides outside the gene matches: 6. Germline V gene lookup returns CDR1 SGHVS and CDR2 FQNEAQ. CDR3 coding DNA: TGTGCCAGCAGCTTCCCGGGACAGGGCGGCACTGAAGCTTTCTTT. Protein product: CASSFPGQGGTEAFF.

Remarks on this clone: At the DNA level, this CDR3 is encoded by other sequences in the same sample as well. The chain combines TRBV11-2 with TRBJ2-2; 7 bases line up with TRBD1. V dropped 6 bases and J dropped 0; count of bases not matched to a gene: 4. The CDR3 consists of 15 residues. CDR1 is SGHAT and CDR2 is FQNNGV in the germline V gene. This CDR3 reads CASSPGTANTGELFF. In nucleotides, the CDR3 is TGTGCCAGCAGTCCCGGGACAGCGAACACCGGGGAGCTGTTTTTT. The full variable domain, rest sourced from reference TRBV11-2 and TRBJ2-2, is EAGVAQSPRYKIIEKRQSVAFWCNPISGHATLYWYQQILGQGPKLLIQFQNNGVVDDSQLPKDRFSAERLKGVDSTLKIQPAKLEDSAVYLCASSPGTANTGELFFGEGSRLTVL.

This chain connects TRBV7-9 to TRBJ2-7, with 7 bases lining up with TRBD1. The CDR3 has 15 amino acids. From germline, CDR1 is SEHNR and CDR2 FQNEAQ (reference sequence). J gave up 2 bases and V 2 bases, and 6 bases lay outside the gene matches. CDR3 DNA sequence: TGTGCCAGCAGCTTAAGCAGGGGGAAAACCTACGAGCAGTACTTC. It encodes CASSLSRGKTYEQYF.

This chain uses TRBV5-1 with TRBJ2-2, with a tentative D call TRBD1 (6 bases). This CDR3 comprises 16 residues. With 0 bases removed from V and 7 bases from J, the gap between germline ends came to 16 bases. The germline gives CDR1 SGHRS, CDR2 YFSETQ. CDR3 amino acids: CASSLDDRYGIGELFF. CDR3 DNA sequence: TGCGCCAGCAGCTTGGACGACAGGTACGGCATCGGGGAGCTGTTTTTT.

CDR3: CASSFVGNLYEQYF. In DNA form, the CDR3 reads TGTGCCAGTAGTTTCGTAGGGAACCTATACGAGCAGTACTTC. This chain uses TRBV19 with TRBJ2-7; the D is unclear. The CDR3 is 14 amino acids. Germline V gene lookup returns CDR1 LNHDA and CDR2 SQIVND (reference sequence). With 5 bases removed from V and 4 bases from J, the gap between germline ends came to 15 bases.

Details on this clone: At one end, the junction sequence differs from germline, possibly due to a read error. This sequence joins TRBV7-6 and TRBJ1-1, with D hard to call. The CDR3 covers 10 residues. Germline V lookup: CDR1 SGHVS, CDR2 FNYEAQ. The CDR3 reads CASSPDGPLF. The CDR3 DNA follows: TGTGCCAGCAGCCCAGATGGGCCTCTCTTT.

For the CDR3, the DNA is TGTGCCAGCAGAGACGATACGGGTACGCAGTATTTT. Protein: CASRDDTGTQYF. The genes are TRBV7-9 and TRBJ2-3; no reliable D call. Trimming removed 6 bases at V and 8 bases at J, with 12 bases between. In germline, CDR1 is SEHNR, CDR2 FQNEAQ (reference sequence). This CDR3 comprises 12 residues.

Note on this clone: Other DNA sequences of this sample code for an identical CDR3. V gene TRBV19 combines with J gene TRBJ1-1, with a possible D match to TRBD1 (6 bases). The CDR3 runs 14 residues. Germline V gene sequence: CDR1 LNHDA, CDR2 SQIVND (reference sequence). The ends were cut back, 5 bases at V and 1 base at J, with 11 bases in the middle. The CDR3 sequence is CASSPRTANTEAFF. CDR3 bases: TGTGCCAGTAGTCCGAGGACAGCGAACACTGAAGCTTTCTTT.

V usage is TRBV28 and J usage is TRBJ1-1; tentatively, D is TRBD1 (5 bases). The germline V and J ends were trimmed by 4 bases and 0 bases, with 18 bases remaining between them. The CDR3 contains 17 residues. Germline lookup yields CDR1 MDHEN and CDR2 SYDVKM. CDR3 in DNA: TGTGCCAGCAGTTGGACAAGGGCCCTAACCATGAACACTGAAGCTTTCTTT. Translating it yields CASSWTRALTMNTEAFF.

On this clone: The same CDR3 also results from other DNA sequences found in this sample. CDR3 residues: CASSGGYGYTF. The DNA for the CDR3 is TGTGCCAGCAGCGGGGGGTATGGCTACACCTTC. The genes are TRBV9 and TRBJ1-2; possibly TRBD1 for D (5 bases). The CDR3 consists of 11 residues. Trimming removed 3 bases from V and 5 bases from J, with 5 bases in between. The germline V gene has CDR1 SGDLS and CDR2 YYNGEE.